Sequencing of this T cell receptor beta chain was carried out in a study of control samples from healthy donors and cancer patients. Libraries were prepared by immunoSEQ multiplex PCR; TCRdb keeps only in-frame clonotypes and omits some of them. The sample includes tens of thousands of clones, approximately 90% of them seen just once. Trimming stripped 1 base from V and 5 bases from J, with 15 bases between. CDR3 length: 15 amino acids. From germline, CDR1 is SGHRS and CDR2 YFSETQ. The sequencing input was blood. This receptor was taken from a woman aged 18-29 years in good health. The chain links TRBV5-1 to TRBJ2-5; either TRBD1 or TRBD2 may fit D (5 bases each). The CDR3 DNA reads TGCGCCAGCAGCTTGACAGGTCGGGCGGGCGAGACCCAGTACTTC. Its translation is CASSLTGRAGETQYF.